Each of the 18 T cell receptor beta chains below was sequenced from the same sample in a study of response to subunit inactivated influenza vaccine. One entry per CDR3 protein results from TCRdb running MiXCR on the RT-PCR reads. The repertoire consists of about 650,000 distinct CDR3 sequences, with around 16% occurring once and the leading ten covering around a tenth. Sequencing was performed on PBMCs from blood, taken 11 to 12 days after vaccination. The source is a man in his fifties or sixties who received an inactivated influenza vaccine.

The chain recombines TRBV12-3 or TRBV12-4 with TRBJ2-1, with D tentatively TRBD2 (6 bases). Trimming removed 4 bases from V and 3 bases from J, with 13 bases in between. The CDR3 runs to 15 residues. In DNA form, the CDR3 reads TGTGCCAGCAGTTACTTAGCGGCGGACTACAATGAGCAGTTCTTC. As protein: CASSYLAADYNEQFF.

This clonotype has just a few counts. The V call is TRBV29-1, the J call TRBJ1-3, with unresolved D. V dropped 6 bases and J dropped 2 bases, with 5 bases sitting between them. The CDR3 is made up of 11 amino acids. CDR1 and CDR2 (germline): SQVTM, ANQGSEA. The CDR3 nucleotides read TGCAGCGTACACGCTGGAAACACCATATATTTT. This codes for CSVHAGNTIYF.

V is TRBV18 and J is TRBJ2-2, with D perhaps matching TRBD2 (5 bases). This CDR3 has 16 amino acids. Per the germline V gene, CDR1 is KGHSH and CDR2 is LQKENI. Trimming removed 3 bases at V and 1 base at J, with 12 bases between. The CDR3 nucleotides read TGTGCCAGCTCACCGTTAGGACTGAGGAACACCGGGGAGCTGTTTTTT. Amino acids: CASSPLGLRNTGELFF.

This clonotype was seen repeatedly, ten times or more. This chain connects TRBV6-5 to TRBJ2-5, with TRBD1 identical over 7 bases. V shed 1 base, J shed 4 bases, and the junction held 9 bases outside the gene matches. Germline CDR1 reads MNHEY; CDR2 reads SVGAGI. The CDR3 is 16 amino acids. Here the CDR3 DNA reads TGTGCCAGCAGTTACTACCTAGACAGGGCTGGAGAGACCCAGTACTTC. Its translation: CASSYYLDRAGETQYF.

This chain connects TRBV7-9 to TRBJ1-4; D unclear. V lost 8 bases and J 4 bases, leaving 5 bases between the germline ends. Germline-derived CDR1 and CDR2 are SEHNR and FQNEAQ (reference sequence). The CDR3 spans 11 residues. The CDR3 here is CASADNEKLFF. CDR3 sequence (DNA): TGTGCCAGCGCCGATAATGAAAAACTGTTTTTT.

The table lists this clonotype with a few counts. This chain connects TRBV4-1 to TRBJ2-3, with 7 bases aligning to TRBD2. J lost 1 base, V lost 0 bases, and 4 bases had no gene match. Germline CDR1 is MGHRA and CDR2 is YSYEKL. CDR3 length: 16 amino acids. This chain's CDR3 is CASSQEPSGGTDTQYF. As DNA, the CDR3 is TGCGCCAGCAGCCAAGAGCCTAGCGGAGGCACAGATACGCAGTATTTT.

The chain is built from TRBV11-3 and TRBJ2-1; 7 nucleotides align to TRBD1. Looked up from germline, CDR1 is SGHNT and CDR2 is YENEEA. CDR3 length: 17 amino acids. Unmatched junction bases numbered 12, after V lost 1 base and J lost 6 bases. In nucleotides, the CDR3 is TGTGCCAGCAGCTTAGGCGGCTGGGGCAGGGGGTCCAATGAGCAGTTCTTC. This translates into CASSLGGWGRGSNEQFF.

This clonotype appeared a few times. This chain connects TRBV12-3 or TRBV12-4 to TRBJ1-2; tentative D call: TRBD1 (6 bases). Trimming removed 5 bases at V and 1 base at J, with 11 bases between. The CDR3 spans 14 residues. The CDR3 nucleotides are TGTGCCAGCAGTACGCCGGACAGTAACTATGGCTACACCTTC. Translation gives CASSTPDSNYGYTF.

This clonotype showed up just a few times. This chain uses TRBV4-3 with TRBJ2-1; D may be TRBD1 (5 bases). The germline gives CDR1 LGHNA, CDR2 YSLEER. V was clipped by 2 bases and J by 6 bases, with 11 bases between them. The CDR3 runs 14 residues. DNA of the CDR3: TGCGCCAGCAGCCAACTAAGGGGTCTCAATGAGCAGTTCTTC. Protein sequence: CASSQLRGLNEQFF.

This clonotype appeared a few times. The chain carries TRBV28 and TRBJ2-3; 10 bases are shared with TRBD2. V lost 5 bases and J lost 3; bases outside the gene matches: 11. CDR1 and CDR2 from the germline V gene are MDHEN and SYDVKM. The length of the CDR3 is 17 residues. CDR3 protein: CASSHPARTSGTDTQYF. Here the CDR3 DNA reads TGTGCCAGCAGTCACCCCGCCCGGACTAGCGGTACAGATACGCAGTATTTT.

This clonotype showed up just a few times. The chain is built from TRBV7-2 and TRBJ2-3, with unresolved D. This CDR3 region has 16 residues. Germline V gene lookup returns CDR1 SGHTA and CDR2 FQGNSA. V was cut by 1 base and J by 4 bases, with 15 bases left in between. CDR3 DNA sequence: TGTGCCAGCAGCTTAGGCGCAGGTTTGTGGTCAGATACGCAGTATTTT. Residues: CASSLGAGLWSDTQYF.

The CDR3 DNA sequence: TGCAGCGGCGGGGACAGGAGCTACAATGAGCAGTTCTTC. It codes for CSGGDRSYNEQFF. The chain employs TRBV29-1 and TRBJ2-1, with 8 bases matching TRBD1. Germline V gene lookup returns CDR1 SQVTM and CDR2 ANQGSEA. The CDR3 contains 13 residues. V dropped 7 bases and J dropped 3; count of bases not matched to a gene: 5.

V usage is TRBV10-3 and J usage is TRBJ2-3, with D perhaps TRBD2 (6 bases). The germline CDR1 and CDR2 sequences are ENHRY and SYGVKD. The length of the CDR3 is 17 residues. Trimming left V 0 bases short and J 1 base short, with 14 bases between. CDR3 sequence reads: CAISESWDSARTDTQYF. The DNA for the CDR3 is TGTGCCATCAGTGAGTCCTGGGACTCAGCTCGCACAGATACGCAGTATTTT.

This clonotype appeared a few times. V usage is TRBV13 and J usage is TRBJ2-7; 8 bases line up with TRBD1. Germline V gene lookup returns CDR1 PRHDT and CDR2 FYEKMQ (reference sequence). Unmatched junction bases numbered 14, after V lost 2 bases and J lost 2 bases. The CDR3 is made up of 18 amino acids. CDR3 loop: CASSLIGDRLWTPYEQYF. As DNA, the CDR3 is TGTGCCAGCAGCTTAATCGGGGACAGGCTCTGGACTCCCTACGAGCAGTACTTC.

The CDR3 DNA is TGCGCCAGCAGCTTGGGTGGGAGGAGAGAAAAACTGTTTTTT. Its protein is CASSLGGRREKLFF. The V and J genes are TRBV5-1 and TRBJ1-4; D not certain. Germline V CDR1 and CDR2: SGHRS, YFSETQ. The CDR3 consists of 14 residues. Trimming removed 0 bases at V and 8 bases at J, with 11 bases between.

This CDR3 reads CASSLGTMSTEAFF. In DNA form, the CDR3 reads TGTGCCAGCAGCTTAGGAACAATGAGCACTGAAGCTTTCTTT. The chain joins TRBV7-2 to TRBJ1-1; no clear D. The V end lost 1 base, the J end lost 4 bases, and 10 bases lay between the germline ends. This CDR3 region has 14 residues. CDR1 SGHTA and CDR2 FQGNSA come from the germline V gene. Combining the CDR3 with reference TRBV7-2 and TRBJ1-1 gives the whole variable domain GAGVSQSPSNKVTEKGKDVELRCDPISGHTALYWYRQSLGQGLEFLIYFQGNSAPDKSGLPSDRFSAERTGGSVSTLTIQRTQQEDSAVYLCASSLGTMSTEAFFGQGTRLTVV.

In its sample, this clonotype was seen many times. CDR3 bases: TGTGCCAGCAGTTTTCTTGGACCACGATACAATGAGCAGTTCTTC. Encoded protein: CASSFLGPRYNEQFF. The chain employs TRBV12-3 or TRBV12-4 and TRBJ2-1; D is uncertain. The CDR3 is 15 amino acids. The ends were cut back, 3 bases at V and 4 bases at J, with 13 bases in the middle.

This chain uses TRBV6-2 or TRBV6-3 with TRBJ2-4; D ambiguous. Between the trimmed V and J ends, which lost 6 bases and 0 bases, there was a span of 15 bases. Germline CDR1 MNHEY, CDR2 SVGEGT. The CDR3 is 16 amino acids. The CDR3 DNA reads TGTGCCAGCAGCCAATCCAGGCTGCTAGCCAAAAACATTCAGTACTTC. Translated, it gives CASSQSRLLAKNIQYF.